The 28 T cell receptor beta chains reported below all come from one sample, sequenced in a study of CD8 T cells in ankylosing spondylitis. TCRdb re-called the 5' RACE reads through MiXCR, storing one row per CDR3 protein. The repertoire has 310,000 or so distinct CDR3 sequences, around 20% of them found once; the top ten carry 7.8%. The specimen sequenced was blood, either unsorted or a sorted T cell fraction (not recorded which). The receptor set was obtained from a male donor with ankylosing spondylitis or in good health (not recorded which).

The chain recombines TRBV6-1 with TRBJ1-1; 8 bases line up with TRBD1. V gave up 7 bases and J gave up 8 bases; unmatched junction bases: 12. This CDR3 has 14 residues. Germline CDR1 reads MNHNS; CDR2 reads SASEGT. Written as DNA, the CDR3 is TGTGCCAGCAAGCCGGGACAGGCGACGGAAGAAGCTTTCTTT. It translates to CASKPGQATEEAFF.

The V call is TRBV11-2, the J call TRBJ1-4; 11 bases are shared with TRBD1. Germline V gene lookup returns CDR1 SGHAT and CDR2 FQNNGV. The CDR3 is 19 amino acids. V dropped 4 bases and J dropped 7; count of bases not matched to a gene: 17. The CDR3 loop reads CASSSRTGGVLGPSEKLFF. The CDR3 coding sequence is TGTGCCAGCAGCTCCCGGACAGGGGGCGTTCTAGGACCAAGTGAAAAACTGTTTTTT.

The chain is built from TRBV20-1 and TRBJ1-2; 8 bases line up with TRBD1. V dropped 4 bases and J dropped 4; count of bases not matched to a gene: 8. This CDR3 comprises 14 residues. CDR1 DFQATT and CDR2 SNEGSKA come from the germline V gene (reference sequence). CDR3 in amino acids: CSAIRTGSSYGYTF. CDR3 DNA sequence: TGCAGTGCTATCCGGACAGGGAGTTCCTATGGCTACACCTTC.

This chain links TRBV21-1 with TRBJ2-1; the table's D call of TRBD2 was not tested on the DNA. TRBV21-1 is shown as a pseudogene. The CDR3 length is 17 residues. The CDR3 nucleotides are TGTGCCAGCAGCAAATTTGCACTAGCGGGAGACTACAATGAACAGTTCTTC. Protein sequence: CASSKFALAGDYNEQFF.

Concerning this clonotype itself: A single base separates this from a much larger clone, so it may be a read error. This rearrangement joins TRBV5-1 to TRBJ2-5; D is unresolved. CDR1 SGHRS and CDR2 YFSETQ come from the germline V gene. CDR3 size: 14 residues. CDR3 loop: CASSLSASQEAQYF. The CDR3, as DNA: TGCGCCAGCAGCTTGTCGGCTTCCCAAGAGGCCCAGTACTTC.

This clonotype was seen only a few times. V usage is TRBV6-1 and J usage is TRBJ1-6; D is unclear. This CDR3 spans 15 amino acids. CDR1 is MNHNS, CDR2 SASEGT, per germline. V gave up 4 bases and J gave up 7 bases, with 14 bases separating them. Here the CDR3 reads CASSAWQVWNSPLHF. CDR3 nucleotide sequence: TGTGCCAGCAGTGCCTGGCAGGTCTGGAATTCACCCCTCCACTTT.

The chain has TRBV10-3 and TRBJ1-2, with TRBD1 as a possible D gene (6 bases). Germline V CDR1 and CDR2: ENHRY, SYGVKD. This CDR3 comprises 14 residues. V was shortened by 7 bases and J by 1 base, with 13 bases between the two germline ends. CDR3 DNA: TGTGCCATCACCGGGGACACTCGTAACTATGGCTACACCTTC. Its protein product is CAITGDTRNYGYTF.

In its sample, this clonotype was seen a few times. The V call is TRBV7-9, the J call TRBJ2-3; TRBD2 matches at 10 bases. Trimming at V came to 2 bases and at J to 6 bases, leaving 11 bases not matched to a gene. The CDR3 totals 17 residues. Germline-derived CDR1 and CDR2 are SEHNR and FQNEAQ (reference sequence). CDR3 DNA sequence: TGTGCCAGCAGCTTAACACTAGCGGGATACGAAGGGGATACGCAGTATTTT. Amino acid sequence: CASSLTLAGYEGDTQYF.

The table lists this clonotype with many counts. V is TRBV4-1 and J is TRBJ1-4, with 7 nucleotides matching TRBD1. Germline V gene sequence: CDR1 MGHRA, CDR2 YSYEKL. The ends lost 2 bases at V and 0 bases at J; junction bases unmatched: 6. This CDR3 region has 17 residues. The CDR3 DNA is TGCGCCAGCAGCCAACCTCAGGGGGAGGCAACTAATGAAAAACTGTTTTTT. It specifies CASSQPQGEATNEKLFF.

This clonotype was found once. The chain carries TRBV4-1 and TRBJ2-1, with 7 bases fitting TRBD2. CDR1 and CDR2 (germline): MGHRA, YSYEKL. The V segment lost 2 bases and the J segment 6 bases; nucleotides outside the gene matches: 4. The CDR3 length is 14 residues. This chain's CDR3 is CASSQTGRINEQFF. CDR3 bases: TGCGCCAGCAGCCAAACCGGGAGGATCAATGAGCAGTTCTTC.

The CDR3 loop reads CASFRGDREFDTEAFF. CDR3 coding DNA: TGTGCCAGCTTTAGAGGGGACAGGGAGTTTGACACTGAAGCTTTCTTT. V usage is TRBV12-3 or TRBV12-4 and J usage is TRBJ1-1; 9 nucleotides line up with TRBD1. V was clipped by 8 bases and J by 3 bases; unmatched bases: 13. This CDR3 region has 16 residues.

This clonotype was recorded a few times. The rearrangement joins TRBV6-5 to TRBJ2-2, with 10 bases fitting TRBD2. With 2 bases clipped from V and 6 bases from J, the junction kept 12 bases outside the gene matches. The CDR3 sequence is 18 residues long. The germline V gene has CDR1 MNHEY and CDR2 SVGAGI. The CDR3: CASSYQTPQRGGAGELFF. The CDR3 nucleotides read TGTGCCAGCAGTTACCAAACTCCACAGCGGGGGGGTGCCGGGGAGCTGTTTTTT.

In DNA, the CDR3 is TGTGCCAGCAGTTTCGAGGGTAATCAGCCCCAGCATTTT. It specifies CASSFEGNQPQHF. The chain uses TRBV12-3 or TRBV12-4 and TRBJ1-5; D ambiguous. The ends were cut back, 3 bases at V and 4 bases at J, with 7 bases in the middle. CDR3 length: 13 amino acids.

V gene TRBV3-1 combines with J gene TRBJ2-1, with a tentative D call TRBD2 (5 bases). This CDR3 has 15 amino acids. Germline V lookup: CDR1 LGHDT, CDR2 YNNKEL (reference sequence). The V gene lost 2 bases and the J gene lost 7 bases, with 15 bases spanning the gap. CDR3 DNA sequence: TGTGCCAGCAGCCAACTAGCCCCTAGAGGGAATGAGCAGTTCTTC. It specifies CASSQLAPRGNEQFF.

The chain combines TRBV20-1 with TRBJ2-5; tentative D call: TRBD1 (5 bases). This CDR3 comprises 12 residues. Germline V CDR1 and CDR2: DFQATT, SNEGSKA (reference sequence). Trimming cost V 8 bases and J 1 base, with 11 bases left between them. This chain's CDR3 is CSRRQGQETQYF. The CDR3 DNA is TGCAGTCGGCGGCAGGGCCAAGAGACCCAGTACTTC.

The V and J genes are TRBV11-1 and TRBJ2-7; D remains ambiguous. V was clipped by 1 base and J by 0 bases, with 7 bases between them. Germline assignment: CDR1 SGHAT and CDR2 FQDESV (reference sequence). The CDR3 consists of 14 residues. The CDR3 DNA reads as TGTGCCAGCAGCTTAGGTCAGTACTCCTACGAGCAGTACGTC. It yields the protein CASSLGQYSYEQYV.

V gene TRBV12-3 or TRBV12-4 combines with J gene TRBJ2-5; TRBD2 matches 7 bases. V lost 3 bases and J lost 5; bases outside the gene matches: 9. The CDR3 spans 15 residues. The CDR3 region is CASSFSVGGVETQYF. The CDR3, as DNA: TGTGCCAGCAGTTTCTCTGTGGGAGGGGTGGAGACCCAGTACTTC.

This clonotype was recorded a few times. Written as DNA, the CDR3 is TGCAGTGCTAGAGATGAGCGGGGGGGCTCCTACAATGAGCAGTTCTTC. Translated, it gives CSARDERGGSYNEQFF. The chain links TRBV20-1 to TRBJ2-1, with 10 bases aligning to TRBD2. Losses at the gene ends were 0 bases for V and 0 bases for J; bases not matched to a gene: 2. The CDR3 spans 16 residues. CDR1 is DFQATT, CDR2 SNEGSKA, per germline (reference sequence).

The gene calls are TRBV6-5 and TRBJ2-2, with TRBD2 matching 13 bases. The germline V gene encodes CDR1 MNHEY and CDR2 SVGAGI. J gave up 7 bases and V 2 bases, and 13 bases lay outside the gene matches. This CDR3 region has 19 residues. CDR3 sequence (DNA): TGTGCCAGCAGTTACGCTGCCGGGACTAGCGGGGAAAGGGTCGGGGAGCTGTTTTTT. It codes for CASSYAAGTSGERVGELFF.

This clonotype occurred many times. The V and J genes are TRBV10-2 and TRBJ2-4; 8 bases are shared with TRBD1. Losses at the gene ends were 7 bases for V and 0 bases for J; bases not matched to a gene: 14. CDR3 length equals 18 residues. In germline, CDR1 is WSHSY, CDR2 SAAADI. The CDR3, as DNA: TGCGCCAGCACCCTAACTCCGGGACAGGCATTAGCCAAAAACATTCAGTACTTC. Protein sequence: CASTLTPGQALAKNIQYF.

The CDR3 nucleotides read TGTGCCAGCTCAGGGCCGGGACAGGGCCTTTACACCTTC. Residues: CASSGPGQGLYTF. The chain couples TRBV18 to TRBJ1-2; 9 positions agree with TRBD1. The CDR3 sequence is 13 residues long. V trimming: 5 bases; J trimming: 11 bases; junction bases outside the gene matches: 9. In germline, CDR1 is KGHSH, CDR2 LQKENI. Full variable domain (rest looked up from reference TRBV18 and TRBJ1-2): NAGVMQNPRHLVRRRGQEARLRCSPMKGHSHVYWYRQLPEEGLKFMVYLQKENIIDESGMPKERFSAEFPKEGPSILRIQQVVRGDSAAYFCASSGPGQGLYTFGSGTRLTVV.

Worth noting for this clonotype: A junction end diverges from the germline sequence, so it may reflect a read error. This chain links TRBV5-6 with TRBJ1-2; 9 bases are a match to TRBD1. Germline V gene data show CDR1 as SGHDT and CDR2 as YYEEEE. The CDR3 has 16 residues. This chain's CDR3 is CASSSDRGQGVYGYTF. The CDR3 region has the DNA TGTGCCAGTAGCTCGGACAGGGGTCAAGGGGTTTATGGCTACACCTTC.

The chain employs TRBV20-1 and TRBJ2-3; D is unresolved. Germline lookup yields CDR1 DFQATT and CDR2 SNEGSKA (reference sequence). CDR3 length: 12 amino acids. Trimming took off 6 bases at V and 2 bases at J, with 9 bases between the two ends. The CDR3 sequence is CSASDLTDTQYF. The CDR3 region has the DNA TGCAGTGCGTCGGACCTCACAGATACGCAGTATTTT.

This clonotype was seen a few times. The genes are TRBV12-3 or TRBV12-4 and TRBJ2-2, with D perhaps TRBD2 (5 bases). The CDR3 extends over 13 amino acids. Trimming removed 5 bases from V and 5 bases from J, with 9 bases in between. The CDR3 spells CASSPRETGELFF. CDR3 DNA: TGTGCCAGCAGTCCTAGGGAGACCGGGGAGCTGTTTTTT.

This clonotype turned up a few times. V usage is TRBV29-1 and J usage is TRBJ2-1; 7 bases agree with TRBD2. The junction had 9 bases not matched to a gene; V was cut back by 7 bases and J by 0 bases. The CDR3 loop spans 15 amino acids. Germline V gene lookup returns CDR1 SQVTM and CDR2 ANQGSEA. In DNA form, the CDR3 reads TGCAGCGGTATACCCGGGGGGAGCTCCTACAATGAGCAGTTCTTC. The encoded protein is CSGIPGGSSYNEQFF.

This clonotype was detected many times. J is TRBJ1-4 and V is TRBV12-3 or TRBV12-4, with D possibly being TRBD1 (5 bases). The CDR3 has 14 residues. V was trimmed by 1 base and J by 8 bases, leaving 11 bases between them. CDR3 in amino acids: CASSLGQGLEKLFF. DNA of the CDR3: TGTGCCAGCAGTTTAGGGCAGGGTCTGGAAAAACTGTTTTTT.

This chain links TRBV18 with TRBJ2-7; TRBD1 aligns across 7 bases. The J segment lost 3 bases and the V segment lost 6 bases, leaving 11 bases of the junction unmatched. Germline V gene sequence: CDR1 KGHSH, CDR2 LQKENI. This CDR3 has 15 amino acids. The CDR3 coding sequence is TGTGCCAGCTCCCGAAACAGGGGAACAATCTACGAGCAGTACGTC. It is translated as CASSRNRGTIYEQYV.

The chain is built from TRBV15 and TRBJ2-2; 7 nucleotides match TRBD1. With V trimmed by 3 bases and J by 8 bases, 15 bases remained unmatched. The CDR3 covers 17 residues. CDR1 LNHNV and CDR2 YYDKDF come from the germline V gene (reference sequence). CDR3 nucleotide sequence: TGTGCCACCAGCAGGCGGATGGGGACAGCAAAGACGGGGGAGCTGTTTTTT. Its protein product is CATSRRMGTAKTGELFF. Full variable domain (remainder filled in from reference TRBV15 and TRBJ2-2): DAMVIQNPRYQVTQFGKPVTLSCSQTLNHNVMYWYQQKSSQAPKLLFHYYDKDFNNEADTPDNFQSRRPNTSFCFLDIRSPGLGDTAMYLCATSRRMGTAKTGELFFGEGSRLTVL.